These 29 T cell receptor beta chains originate from one sample sequenced in a study of CD8 T cells in ankylosing spondylitis. TCRdb reprocessed the 5' RACE reads via MiXCR and lists one record per CDR3 protein. The sample has around 150,000 distinct CDR3 sequences; roughly 11% are singletons. Source material: blood, either unsorted or a sorted T cell fraction (not recorded which). These receptors originate from a female donor with ankylosing spondylitis or in good health (not recorded which).

This clonotype was seen a few times. This sequence joins TRBV11-3 and TRBJ2-7, with D possibly being TRBD2 (5 bases). In germline, CDR1 is SGHNT, CDR2 YENEEA. This CDR3 region has 12 residues. Trimming left V 3 bases short and J 6 bases short, with 9 bases between. The CDR3 loop reads CASSFKRLEQYF. The DNA of the CDR3 is TGTGCCAGCAGCTTTAAGCGGCTCGAGCAGTACTTC.

This clonotype has a count of ten or more. The chain has TRBV4-1 and TRBJ2-1, with TRBD1 matching over 7 bases. The germline gives CDR1 MGHRA, CDR2 YSYEKL. Germline trimming cut 0 bases from V and 4 bases from J; bases unmatched to any gene: 6. The CDR3 has 16 amino acids. In DNA form, the CDR3 reads TGCGCCAGCAGCCAAGAACGACAGGGACGTTACAATGAGCAGTTCTTC. Its translation is CASSQERQGRYNEQFF.

The table lists this clonotype with many counts. The V call is TRBV24-1, the J call TRBJ2-3; possible D gene TRBD2, 6 bases. Trimming stripped 8 bases from V and 2 bases from J, with 16 bases between. Germline-derived CDR1 and CDR2 are KGHDR and SFDVKD. The CDR3 totals 15 residues. CDR3 loop: CATMGSGAYTDTQYF. CDR3 nucleotides: TGTGCCACCATGGGTAGCGGAGCATACACAGATACGCAGTATTTT.

In its sample, this clonotype was seen a few times. This chain connects TRBV27 to TRBJ2-3; D tentatively fits TRBD1 or TRBD2 (7 bases each). V was cut by 6 bases and J by 6 bases, with 19 bases left in between. The V gene's germline CDR1 is MNHEY and CDR2 SMNVEV (reference sequence). This CDR3 spans 15 amino acids. This CDR3 reads CASSGFQGGRDTQYF. The CDR3 DNA reads as TGTGCCAGCAGCGGCTTTCAGGGGGGGAGGGATACGCAGTATTTT.

This clonotype showed up many times. The V and J genes are TRBV20-1 and TRBJ2-3, with TRBD1 matching 7 bases. This CDR3 has 15 residues. Germline V gene data show CDR1 as DFQATT and CDR2 as SNEGSKA (reference sequence). The junction had 7 bases not matched to a gene; V was cut back by 2 bases and J by 2 bases. The CDR3 DNA reads as TGCAGTGCTAGAAAGGGGGCAGTAACCACAGATACGCAGTATTTT. This codes for CSARKGAVTTDTQYF.

This clonotype occurred many times. V is TRBV7-2 and J is TRBJ2-3, with 7 bases fitting TRBD1. The V gene end was trimmed by 5 bases and the J gene end by 6 bases; junction bases not matched to a gene: 5. In germline, CDR1 is SGHTA, CDR2 FQGNSA. This CDR3 region has 13 residues. The CDR3 reads CASSQLRGDTQYF. CDR3 in DNA: TGTGCCAGCAGCCAACTCAGGGGGGATACGCAGTATTTT.

The rearrangement uses TRBV23-1 and TRBJ2-7; no clear D gene. TRBV23-1 is identified as an open reading frame with a role that is uncertain. Trimming cost V 10 bases and J 6 bases, with 10 bases left between them. The CDR3 runs 10 residues. The CDR3 here is CATNTIEQYF. In DNA form, the CDR3 reads TGCGCCACCAATACGATCGAGCAGTACTTC.

The chain couples TRBV11-1 to TRBJ1-2; 11 positions match TRBD1. V trimming: 5 bases; J trimming: 3 bases; junction bases outside the gene matches: 8. The germline V gene encodes CDR1 SGHAT and CDR2 FQDESV (reference sequence). The CDR3 is 16 residues long. The chain's CDR3 is CASSNEGQGEDYGYTF. CDR3 nucleotides: TGTGCCAGCAGCAACGAGGGACAGGGGGAGGACTATGGCTACACCTTC. Drawing the rest from reference TRBV11-1 and TRBJ1-2, the complete variable domain is EAEVAQSPRYKITEKSQAVAFWCDPISGHATLYWYRQILGQGPELLVQFQDESVVDDSQLPKDRFSAERLKGVDSTLKIQPAELGDSAMYLCASSNEGQGEDYGYTFGSGTRLTVV.

The rearrangement uses TRBV15 and TRBJ2-1; D tentatively fits TRBD1 or TRBD2 (5 bases each). V was clipped by 3 bases and J by 3 bases, with 15 bases between them. The CDR3 spans 16 residues. Germline V gene lookup returns CDR1 LNHNV and CDR2 YYDKDF (reference sequence). The CDR3 is CATSSYGTAGYNEQFF. Here the CDR3 DNA reads TGTGCCACCAGCAGCTACGGGACGGCGGGCTACAATGAGCAGTTCTTC.

This clonotype was found many times. The J gene is TRBJ2-5, the V gene TRBV28; D possibly matches TRBD1 or TRBD2 (5 bases each). The germline CDR1 and CDR2 sequences are MDHEN and SYDVKM. V was shortened by 4 bases and J by 3 bases, with 12 bases between the two germline ends. CDR3 length equals 14 residues. This CDR3 is CASSSGTYKETQYF. The CDR3 DNA reads TGTGCCAGCAGTTCCGGGACCTACAAAGAGACCCAGTACTTC.

This clonotype was counted ten times or more. The V and J genes are TRBV19 and TRBJ2-5; D might be TRBD2 (6 bases). This CDR3 is 14 amino acids long. V was pared by 3 bases and J by 2 bases, with 10 bases between. Germline V gene sequence: CDR1 LNHDA, CDR2 SQIVND (reference sequence). CDR3 coding DNA: TGTGCCAGTAGTATTCCGGGAGTTCAAGAGACCCAGTACTTC. This gives the protein CASSIPGVQETQYF.

There are many counts of this clonotype. The J gene is TRBJ1-2, the V gene TRBV20-1; possibly TRBD1 for D (5 bases). The V and J ends lost 1 base and 2 bases respectively, with 5 bases between them. Germline-derived CDR1 and CDR2 are DFQATT and SNEGSKA (reference sequence). This CDR3 is built from 12 residues. CDR3: CSARGDNYGYTF. The CDR3 nucleotides are TGCAGTGCTAGAGGGGACAACTATGGCTACACCTTC.

This clonotype was seen many times. This chain joins TRBV5-1 and TRBJ1-4; D is uncertain. Trimming took off 2 bases at V and 3 bases at J, with 8 bases between the two ends. CDR1 and CDR2 (germline): SGHRS, YFSETQ. The CDR3 consists of 14 residues. CDR3 residues: CASSFWTPNEKLFF. For the CDR3, the DNA is TGCGCCAGCAGCTTTTGGACGCCTAATGAAAAACTGTTTTTT.

This clonotype was found many times. V usage is TRBV2 and J usage is TRBJ2-7; 10 bases align to TRBD2. The CDR3 is made up of 15 amino acids. After removal of 8 bases from V and 5 bases from J, the junction contained 12 bases not matched to a gene. Per germline, CDR1 SNHLY and CDR2 FYNNEI. The CDR3, as DNA: TGTGCCAGCCTTTCAGGACTAGCGGTTCTCCACGAGCAGTACTTC. Translation gives CASLSGLAVLHEQYF.

The sample holds many counts of this clonotype. The chain has TRBV21-1 and TRBJ1-2. TRBV21-1 is a listed pseudogene. CDR3 length: 11 residues. CDR3 sequence reads: CASSKEGRYTF. Here the CDR3 DNA reads TGTGCCAGCAGCAAAGAAGGCCGCTACACCTTC.

This chain joins TRBV7-9 and TRBJ2-5; 8 bases agree with TRBD2. The J segment lost 2 bases and the V segment lost 6 bases, leaving 2 bases of the junction unmatched. CDR1 is SEHNR, CDR2 FQNEAQ, per germline (reference sequence). CDR3 length: 13 amino acids. The CDR3 protein is CASSRGGQETQYF. As DNA, the CDR3 is TGTGCCAGCAGTCGGGGGGGTCAAGAGACCCAGTACTTC.

V is TRBV4-2 and J is TRBJ2-7; 8 nucleotides line up with TRBD1. In germline, CDR1 is LGHNA, CDR2 YNFKEQ. This CDR3 has 15 amino acids. The ends lost 1 base at V and 4 bases at J; junction bases unmatched: 6. The CDR3 spells CASSQGGTGGYEQYF. CDR3 sequence (DNA): TGTGCCAGCAGCCAAGGGGGTACAGGGGGTTACGAGCAGTACTTC.

This clonotype was detected only a few times. A single base separates this from a much larger clone, so it may be a read error. The chain recombines TRBV6-1 with TRBJ1-2, with 9 bases matching TRBD1. Germline V CDR1 and CDR2: MNHNS, SASEGT. This CDR3 region has 14 residues. CDR3 amino acids: CASSDGTGNYGDTF. CDR3 in DNA: TGTGCCAGCAGTGATGGGACAGGGAACTATGGCGACACCTTC.

This rearrangement joins TRBV5-1 to TRBJ2-3; TRBD1 or TRBD2 may be the D gene (5 bases each). The CDR3 consists of 15 residues. V was pared by 4 bases and J by 5 bases, with 17 bases between. Germline CDR1 is SGHRS and CDR2 is YFSETQ. The CDR3 is CASSHNEGSLDTQYF. As DNA, the CDR3 is TGCGCCAGCAGCCATAACGAGGGGTCCCTAGATACGCAGTATTTT.

This clonotype was counted ten times or more. The V call is TRBV10-3, the J call TRBJ2-7; weak D call: TRBD2 (6 bases). The germline V gene has CDR1 ENHRY and CDR2 SYGVKD. The ends were cut back, 5 bases at V and 7 bases at J, with 9 bases in the middle. The CDR3 totals 11 residues. The CDR3 DNA sequence: TGTGCCATCAGTCGGGACTTTGAGCAGTACTTC. As protein: CAISRDFEQYF.

The chain employs TRBV12-3 or TRBV12-4 and TRBJ2-1, with D perhaps given as TRBD1 or TRBD2 (5 bases each). CDR3 length equals 13 residues. Trimming left V 0 bases short and J 8 bases short, with 8 bases between. Here the CDR3 reads CASSLARGDEQFF. In nucleotides, the CDR3 is TGTGCCAGCAGTTTAGCGCGAGGGGATGAGCAGTTCTTC.

This clonotype occurred many times. The chain is built from TRBV30 and TRBJ1-1; 8 bases fit TRBD1. After removal of 3 bases from V and 0 bases from J, the junction contained 6 bases not matched to a gene. CDR3 length: 15 amino acids. Germline V gene sequence: CDR1 GTSNPN, CDR2 SVGIG (reference sequence). CDR3 nucleotides: TGTGCCTGGAGCGCCTCGGACAGGGTGAACACTGAAGCTTTCTTT. Translating it yields CAWSASDRVNTEAFF.

Note on this clonotype: It may be a read error: a sequence one base away is much more abundant. The chain couples TRBV19 to TRBJ1-3; D remains unclear. V was shortened by 1 base and J by 2 bases, with 9 bases between the two germline ends. The CDR3 loop spans 15 amino acids. The germline V gene has CDR1 LNHDA and CDR2 SQIVND (reference sequence). CDR3 in amino acids: CASSIGRSPGNTIYF. CDR3 in DNA: TGTGCCAGTAGTATAGGGAGAAGCCCTGGAAACACCATATATTTT.

About this clonotype itself: With a much larger clone just one base away, this may be a read error. This rearrangement joins TRBV5-1 to TRBJ1-1; 7 bases fit TRBD1. The CDR3 runs 12 residues. CDR1 is SGHRS, CDR2 YFSETQ, per germline. Here the CDR3 reads CASSAHRGETFF. For the CDR3, the DNA is TGCGCCAGCAGCGCGCACAGGGGTGAAACTTTCTTT.

On this clonotype itself: It may be a read error: a sequence one base away is much more abundant. The CDR3, as DNA: TGTACCAGTAGTATCAGCCAGGGCGCAACCTACAATGAGCAGTTCTTC. It specifies CTSSISQGATYNEQFF. The chain carries TRBV19 and TRBJ2-1, with a weak D call TRBD1 (5 bases). This CDR3 is 16 amino acids long. Germline values: CDR1 LNHDA, CDR2 SQIVND (reference sequence). The entire variable domain, with the rest obtained from reference TRBV19 and TRBJ2-1, is as follows: DGGITQSPKYLFRKEGQNVTLSCEQNLNHDAMYWYRQDPGQGLRLIYYSQIVNDFQKGDIAEGYSVSREKKESFPLTVTSAQKNPTAFYLCTSSISQGATYNEQFFGPGTRLTVL.

The chain carries TRBV7-3 and TRBJ1-2, with TRBD1 identical over 11 bases. Germline CDR1 reads SGHTA; CDR2 reads FQGTGA. Trimming took 5 bases from V and 3 from J; bases not matched to a gene: 2. The CDR3 runs to 14 residues. The CDR3 reads CASSRDRGDYGYTF. Written as DNA, the CDR3 is TGTGCCAGCAGCCGGGACAGGGGGGACTATGGCTACACCTTC.

This clonotype was detected ten times or more. The chain is built from TRBV29-1 and TRBJ2-7; D may correspond to TRBD1 or TRBD2 (5 bases each). The CDR3 is made up of 15 amino acids. V dropped 6 bases and J dropped 3 bases, with 21 bases sitting between them. CDR1 is SQVTM and CDR2 is ANQGSEA in the germline V gene. CDR3 in amino acids: CSVSAGTLLSYEQYF. CDR3 nucleotide sequence: TGCAGCGTGTCCGCCGGGACCTTATTGAGCTACGAGCAGTACTTC.

This clonotype came up many times. The chain recombines TRBV11-3 with TRBJ2-5; D unresolved. The V and J ends lost 2 bases and 1 base respectively, with 5 bases between them. The CDR3 runs to 13 residues. Germline CDR1 and CDR2: SGHNT and YENEEA. The CDR3 sequence: CASSLQFQETQYF. CDR3 nucleotides: TGTGCCAGCAGCTTACAGTTCCAAGAGACCCAGTACTTC.

There are many counts of this clonotype. The chain is built from TRBV12-3 or TRBV12-4 and TRBJ2-3; TRBD2 aligns across 7 bases. This CDR3 region has 15 residues. Trimming removed 6 bases from V and 4 bases from J; junction bases left unmatched: 10. The CDR3 DNA sequence: TGTGCCAGCAGGGCGGGCGGGAGAAGAGCAGATACGCAGTATTTT. Amino acids: CASRAGGRRADTQYF.